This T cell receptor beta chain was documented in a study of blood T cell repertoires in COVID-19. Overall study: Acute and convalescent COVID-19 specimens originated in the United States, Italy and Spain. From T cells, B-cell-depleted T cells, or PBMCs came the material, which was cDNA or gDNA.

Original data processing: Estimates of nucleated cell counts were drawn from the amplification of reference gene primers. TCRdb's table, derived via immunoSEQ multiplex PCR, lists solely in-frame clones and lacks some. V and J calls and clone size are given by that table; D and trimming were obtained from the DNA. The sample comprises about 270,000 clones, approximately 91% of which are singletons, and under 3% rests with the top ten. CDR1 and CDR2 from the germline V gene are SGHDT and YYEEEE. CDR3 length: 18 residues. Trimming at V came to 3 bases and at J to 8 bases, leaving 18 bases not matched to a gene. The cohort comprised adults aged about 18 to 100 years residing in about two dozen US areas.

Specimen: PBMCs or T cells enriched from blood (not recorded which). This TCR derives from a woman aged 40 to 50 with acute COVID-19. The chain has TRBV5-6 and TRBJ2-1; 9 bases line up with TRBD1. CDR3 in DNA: TGTGCCAGCAGCTGGCGACAGGGGGGGATACATTTGGAGGATGAGCAGTTCTTC. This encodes CASSWRQGGIHLEDEQFF.